This TCR beta chain was observed in a study of blood T cell repertoires in COVID-19. Data came from immunoSEQ multiplex PCR; TCRdb stores just in-frame clones and leaves some out. The profile shows over 150,000 clones, roughly nine tenths of them singletons. Trimming left V 1 base short and J 6 bases short, with 18 bases between. This CDR3 is 15 amino acids long. Germline V CDR1 and CDR2: GTSNPN, SVGIG (reference sequence). The receptor's source is a young man who had recovered from COVID-19. Sequences were obtained from peripheral blood. The chain is built from TRBV30 and TRBJ1-2, with no clear D. The CDR3 DNA follows: TGTGCCTGGAGTGCCACCACACACCAAGGAGATGGCTACACCTTC. The encoded protein is CAWSATTHQGDGYTF.